Each of the 31 T cell receptor beta chains below was sequenced from the same sample in a study of blood T cell repertoires in COVID-19. Repertoires were generated with immunoSEQ multiplex PCR, while TCRdb's copy carries only in-frame clones and drops some. The data show 110,000 to 150,000 clones, about nine tenths seen once. Specimen: PBMCs or T cells enriched from blood (not recorded which). The origin of the receptors is a man aged 55 to 69 who had recovered from COVID-19.

The chain recombines TRBV5-4 with TRBJ1-6, with a possible D match to TRBD1 (5 bases). Germline V lookup: CDR1 SGHNT, CDR2 YYREEE (reference sequence). There are 16 residues in the CDR3. The ends were cut back, 0 bases at V and 7 bases at J, with 14 bases in the middle. The chain's CDR3 is CASSLEGSPHNSPLHF. In DNA, the CDR3 is TGTGCCAGCAGCTTGGAGGGGTCCCCACACAATTCACCCCTCCACTTT.

J is TRBJ1-5 and V is TRBV19, with 7 bases identical to TRBD1. The CDR3 has 16 amino acids. V was pared by 6 bases and J by 3 bases, with 11 bases of the junction left unmatched. CDR1 is LNHDA and CDR2 is SQIVND in the germline V gene (reference sequence). The CDR3 here is CASSTTGATANQPQHF. The DNA of the CDR3 is TGTGCCAGTAGCACTACAGGGGCAACTGCCAATCAGCCCCAGCATTTT.

DNA for the CDR3: TGTGCCAGCAGCTTACAAAGGACCGGGGTTGGGCAGCCCCAGCATTTT. Translating gives CASSLQRTGVGQPQHF. The genes are TRBV7-8 and TRBJ1-5; D gene uncertain. Germline V gene lookup returns CDR1 SGHVS and CDR2 FQNEAQ. V was trimmed by 2 bases and J by 7 bases, leaving 18 bases between them. The CDR3 has 16 residues.

J is TRBJ1-5 and V is TRBV7-9; 8 positions match TRBD1. J gave up 6 bases and V 4 bases, and 2 bases lay outside the gene matches. CDR1 SEHNR and CDR2 FQNEAQ come from the germline V gene (reference sequence). This CDR3 spans 13 amino acids. CDR3: CASSYTGGQPQHF. CDR3 DNA: TGTGCCAGCAGCTACACAGGGGGTCAGCCCCAGCATTTT.

J is TRBJ2-2 and V is TRBV6-5; D not certain. Germline V gene lookup returns CDR1 MNHEY and CDR2 SVGAGI. The CDR3 extends over 12 amino acids. V gave up 6 bases and J gave up 5 bases, with 7 bases separating them. The CDR3 DNA reads as TGTGCCAGCAGCCTCAGAACCGGGGAGCTGTTTTTT. Translation: CASSLRTGELFF.

The chain recombines TRBV18 with TRBJ2-5; 8 bases are a match to TRBD2. The CDR3 sequence is 13 residues long. From germline, CDR1 is KGHSH and CDR2 LQKENI. The V segment lost 5 bases and the J segment 5 bases; nucleotides outside the gene matches: 4. CDR3 nucleotide sequence: TGTGCCAGCTCAACAAGCGGGGGTGAGACCCAGTACTTC. Its protein product is CASSTSGGETQYF.

V gene TRBV5-1 combines with J gene TRBJ1-2, with D tentatively TRBD1 (5 bases). This CDR3 comprises 13 residues. CDR1 is SGHRS and CDR2 is YFSETQ in the germline V gene. Trimming cost V 0 bases and J 3 bases, with 6 bases left between them. For the CDR3, the DNA is TGCGCCAGCAGCTTGGGCAGGGACTATGGCTACACCTTC. This codes for CASSLGRDYGYTF.

The genes are TRBV6-1 and TRBJ2-5; D is uncertain. This CDR3 spans 12 amino acids. Germline V gene lookup returns CDR1 MNHNS and CDR2 SASEGT. The V end was cut by 1 base, the J end by 7 bases, with 7 bases between. CDR3 residues: CASSEGYGTQYF. As DNA, the CDR3 is TGTGCCAGCAGTGAAGGGTACGGGACCCAGTACTTC.

The gene calls are TRBV28 and TRBJ2-7; a possible D gene is TRBD1 (6 bases). Germline CDR1 reads MDHEN; CDR2 reads SYDVKM. The CDR3 extends over 13 amino acids. The ends were cut back, 4 bases at V and 3 bases at J, with 10 bases in the middle. CDR3 bases: TGTGCCAGCAGTTCCGGGACATTCTACGAGCAGTACTTC. Amino acids: CASSSGTFYEQYF.

V is TRBV7-9 and J is TRBJ1-1; 12 bases are a match to TRBD1. This CDR3 has 17 amino acids. Trimming cost V 6 bases and J 6 bases; bases outside gene matches: 14. The germline gives CDR1 SEHNR, CDR2 FQNEAQ (reference sequence). As DNA, the CDR3 is TGTGCCAGCAGGCCGGGACAGGGGGCTTTCACCCTCCCTGAAGCTTTCTTT. It translates to CASRPGQGAFTLPEAFF.

This clone has a count of ten or more. The junction shows a germline mismatch at one end, possibly a read error. The chain employs TRBV30 and TRBJ2-6, with D perhaps matching TRBD1 (7 bases). Germline-derived CDR1 and CDR2 are GTSNPN and SVGIG (reference sequence). The CDR3 is made up of 14 amino acids. The CDR3, as DNA: TGTGCCAGGAGGGGGCAGTCCGGGGCCAACGTCCTGACTTTC. Translated, it gives CARRGQSGANVLTF.

This clone was detected only once. The rearrangement uses TRBV3-1 (or the pseudogene TRBV3-2) and TRBJ2-7, with TRBD2 identical over 7 bases. Germline V CDR1 and CDR2: LGHDT, YNNKEL (reference sequence). V shed 4 bases, J shed 2 bases, and the junction held 2 bases outside the gene matches. There are 13 residues in the CDR3. The chain's CDR3 is CASSLAGTYEQYF. CDR3 DNA sequence: TGTGCCAGCAGCCTAGCGGGCACCTACGAGCAGTACTTC.

The chain carries TRBV6-2 or TRBV6-3 and TRBJ2-7, with a weak D call TRBD1 (6 bases). Germline CDR1 and CDR2: MNHEY and SVGEGT. Deletions cut 4 bases from V and 4 bases from J, with 14 bases between. The CDR3 extends over 14 amino acids. Written as DNA, the CDR3 is TGTGCCAGCAGTTCCTACGGGACAAGATACGAGCAGTACTTC. This codes for CASSSYGTRYEQYF.

The chain couples TRBV7-9 to TRBJ1-2; possibly TRBD1 for D (5 bases). The V end was cut by 2 bases, the J end by 0 bases, with 10 bases between. The CDR3 loop spans 15 amino acids. Germline V gene sequence: CDR1 SEHNR, CDR2 FQNEAQ (reference sequence). The CDR3: CASSLSGGANYGYTF. The CDR3 DNA follows: TGTGCCAGCAGCTTATCCGGGGGTGCTAACTATGGCTACACCTTC. Filled out from reference TRBV7-9 and TRBJ1-2, the complete variable domain reads DTGVSQNPRHKITKRGQNVTFRCDPISEHNRLYWYRQTLGQGPEFLTYFQNEAQLEKSRLLSDRFSAERPKGSFSTLEIQRTEQGDSAMYLCASSLSGGANYGYTFGSGTRLTVV.

The chain joins TRBV9 to TRBJ2-3, with 8 bases identical to TRBD2. The CDR3 consists of 16 residues. After removal of 4 bases from V and 1 base from J, the junction contained 8 bases not matched to a gene. The germline gives CDR1 SGDLS, CDR2 YYNGEE. The CDR3 here is CASSLRLATRTDTQYF. The CDR3 DNA is TGTGCCAGCAGCCTGCGACTAGCGACGCGCACAGATACGCAGTATTTT.

J is TRBJ2-4 and V is TRBV30, with 8 bases matching TRBD2. Losses at the gene ends were 4 bases for V and 4 bases for J; bases not matched to a gene: 6. Germline CDR1 and CDR2: GTSNPN and SVGIG (reference sequence). CDR3 length: 14 amino acids. The CDR3 coding sequence is TGTGCCTGGAAGGGTAGCGGGGATAAAAACATTCAGTACTTC. Protein product: CAWKGSGDKNIQYF.

J is TRBJ1-5 and V is TRBV6-1, with TRBD1 as a possible D gene (6 bases). This CDR3 is built from 13 residues. The V gene lost 8 bases and the J gene lost 1 base, with 9 bases spanning the gap. Germline V gene lookup returns CDR1 MNHNS and CDR2 SASEGT. In DNA form, the CDR3 reads TGTGCCAGCGGGGGGGCGAGCAATCAGCCCCAGCATTTT. This sequence encodes CASGGASNQPQHF.

This clone was counted between two and nine times. The J gene is TRBJ2-1, the V gene TRBV6-5, with 7 bases identical to TRBD1. The CDR3 sequence is 13 residues long. Losses at the gene ends were 8 bases for V and 8 bases for J; bases not matched to a gene: 9. From germline, CDR1 is MNHEY and CDR2 SVGAGI. The CDR3 region is CASVGQVRDEQFF. The CDR3 coding sequence is TGTGCCAGCGTAGGACAGGTGAGGGATGAGCAGTTCTTC.

CDR3 DNA sequence: TGCGCCAGCAGCCGAATAGCGGGAGAGGGAGATACGCAGTATTTT. It yields the protein CASSRIAGEGDTQYF. This chain connects TRBV4-1 to TRBJ2-3; 9 bases line up with TRBD2. The CDR3 consists of 15 residues. Germline assignment: CDR1 MGHRA and CDR2 YSYEKL. V lost 4 bases and J lost 5; bases outside the gene matches: 7.

The CDR3 here is CASSAEGTGGYEQYF. Here the CDR3 DNA reads TGTGCCAGCAGCGCCGAAGGGACAGGGGGTTACGAGCAGTACTTC. The V gene is TRBV9, the J gene TRBJ2-7; 11 bases agree with TRBD1. CDR1 is SGDLS and CDR2 is YYNGEE in the germline V gene. The V and J ends lost 3 bases and 4 bases, in that order; junction bases with no gene match: 6. CDR3 size: 15 residues.

Only one count was recorded for this clone. J is TRBJ2-4 and V is TRBV5-6, with 7 nucleotides matching TRBD2. The V segment lost 2 bases and the J segment 3 bases; nucleotides outside the gene matches: 8. CDR1 is SGHDT and CDR2 is YYEEEE in the germline V gene. CDR3 length: 16 amino acids. The DNA for the CDR3 is TGTGCCAGCAGCTTTTATTCATGGGGGGGCAAAAACATTCAGTACTTC. It specifies CASSFYSWGGKNIQYF.

The rearrangement uses TRBV3-1 (or the pseudogene TRBV3-2) and TRBJ2-3; D not certain. Germline V gene sequence: CDR1 LGHDT, CDR2 YNNKEL (reference sequence). Trimming pared 5 bases from V and 4 bases from J, leaving 10 bases between. The CDR3 loop spans 13 amino acids. In DNA form, the CDR3 reads TGTGCCAGCAGCTTAAGTACAGCAGATACGCAGTATTTT. Translation gives CASSLSTADTQYF.

The V and J genes are TRBV28 and TRBJ2-1; 8 bases are shared with TRBD2. The CDR3 is made up of 16 amino acids. Germline values: CDR1 MDHEN, CDR2 SYDVKM. The junction had 17 bases not matched to a gene; V was cut back by 7 bases and J by 9 bases. CDR3 loop: CASIPQGRGGHGEQFF. DNA for the CDR3: TGTGCCAGCATCCCCCAAGGACGGGGGGGCCACGGTGAGCAGTTCTTC.

This clone was picked up a small number of times. CDR3 amino acids: CASSLAGRADEQFF. The CDR3 bases are TGTGCCAGCAGCTTAGCTGGCAGGGCGGATGAGCAGTTCTTC. The chain uses TRBV11-2 and TRBJ2-1; D may be TRBD1 (5 bases). The CDR3 spans 14 residues. Germline values: CDR1 SGHAT, CDR2 FQNNGV. Trimming left V 1 base short and J 8 bases short, with 12 bases between. The full variable domain, in which reference TRBV11-2 and TRBJ2-1 provide the parts outside the CDR3, is EAGVAQSPRYKIIEKRQSVAFWCNPISGHATLYWYQQILGQGPKLLIQFQNNGVVDDSQLPKDRFSAERLKGVDSTLKIQPAKLEDSAVYLCASSLAGRADEQFFGPGTRLTVL.

This clone was seen only a few times. The rearrangement uses TRBV30 and TRBJ2-1; 13 positions match TRBD2. This CDR3 contains 16 residues. With V trimmed by 0 bases and J by 7 bases, 6 bases remained unmatched. Germline assignment: CDR1 GTSNPN and CDR2 SVGIG (reference sequence). The CDR3 region is CAWSVRGLAGDNEQFF. As DNA, the CDR3 is TGTGCCTGGAGTGTACGAGGACTAGCGGGGGATAATGAGCAGTTCTTC.

In its sample, this clone was seen a few times. V and J are TRBV6-4 and TRBJ1-2; D remains unclear. Per germline, CDR1 MRHNA and CDR2 SNTAGT. The CDR3 has 12 residues. V dropped 0 bases and J dropped 7 bases, with 6 bases sitting between them. The CDR3 here is CASSDSAVGYTF. For the CDR3, the DNA is TGTGCCAGCAGTGACTCGGCAGTTGGCTACACCTTC.

The V and J genes are TRBV18 and TRBJ2-1; D not certain. Deletions cut 2 bases from V and 3 bases from J, with 14 bases between. Germline assignment: CDR1 KGHSH and CDR2 LQKENI. The CDR3 extends over 16 amino acids. The CDR3 DNA reads as TGTGCCAGCTCACCAGGAATAGCTGGGTTCTACAATGAGCAGTTCTTC. The encoded protein is CASSPGIAGFYNEQFF.

The gene calls are TRBV7-8 and TRBJ1-4, with D unclear. V was clipped by 5 bases and J by 3 bases, with 16 bases between them. The CDR3 has 16 residues. CDR1 SGHVS and CDR2 FQNEAQ come from the germline V gene. Here the CDR3 DNA reads TGTGCCAGCAGCCCAATGGCCCCGGGTTCTAATGAAAAACTGTTTTTT. The encoded protein is CASSPMAPGSNEKLFF.

V and J are TRBV9 and TRBJ2-1, with 9 bases that match TRBD1. The germline gives CDR1 SGDLS, CDR2 YYNGEE. Unmatched junction bases numbered 6, after V lost 4 bases and J lost 4 bases. The CDR3 loop spans 15 amino acids. CDR3 protein: CASSPRQGGYNEQFF. The CDR3 DNA is TGTGCCAGCAGCCCCCGACAGGGGGGTTACAATGAGCAGTTCTTC.

The rearrangement links TRBV2 to TRBJ2-7, with 7 bases that match TRBD2. V trimming: 8 bases; J trimming: 0 bases; junction bases outside the gene matches: 7. CDR1 SNHLY and CDR2 FYNNEI come from the germline V gene. The CDR3 is 14 amino acids. This CDR3 is CASQAGANSYEQYF. The CDR3 coding sequence is TGTGCCAGCCAGGCGGGAGCGAACTCCTACGAGCAGTACTTC.

This chain links TRBV5-1 with TRBJ1-6; D not certain. From germline, CDR1 is SGHRS and CDR2 YFSETQ. V gave up 7 bases and J gave up 0 bases, with 8 bases separating them. CDR3 size: 14 residues. CDR3 sequence (DNA): TGCGCCAGCGCAGGCATCTCCTATAATTCACCCCTCCACTTT. Translation gives CASAGISYNSPLHF.